This entry concerns a single TCR beta chain. Antigen: not known. In germline, CDR1 is MDHEN, CDR2 SYDVKM. V lost 5 bases, J lost 4 bases, and 17 bases lay in between. The CDR3 is 15 amino acids. The record originates from a study of Tregs in tolerant kidney transplant recipients. Study-wide results and limits: Few patients were studied, so findings need validation in larger groups.

Assay: immunoSEQ multiplex PCR; the TCRdb copy retains only in-frame clones and omits some. The data show some 80,000 clones, with 98% seen just once and roughly 0.6% held by the top ten. The sample was CD4+ T cells from blood, taken before the transplant. The TCR was taken from a human donor who received a combined kidney and bone marrow transplant. The chain employs TRBV28 and TRBJ1-2, with D tentatively TRBD1 (6 bases). This CDR3 is CASSGRGGGLYGYTF. DNA of the CDR3: TGTGCCAGCAGTGGCAGGGGTGGGGGCCTCTATGGCTACACCTTC.